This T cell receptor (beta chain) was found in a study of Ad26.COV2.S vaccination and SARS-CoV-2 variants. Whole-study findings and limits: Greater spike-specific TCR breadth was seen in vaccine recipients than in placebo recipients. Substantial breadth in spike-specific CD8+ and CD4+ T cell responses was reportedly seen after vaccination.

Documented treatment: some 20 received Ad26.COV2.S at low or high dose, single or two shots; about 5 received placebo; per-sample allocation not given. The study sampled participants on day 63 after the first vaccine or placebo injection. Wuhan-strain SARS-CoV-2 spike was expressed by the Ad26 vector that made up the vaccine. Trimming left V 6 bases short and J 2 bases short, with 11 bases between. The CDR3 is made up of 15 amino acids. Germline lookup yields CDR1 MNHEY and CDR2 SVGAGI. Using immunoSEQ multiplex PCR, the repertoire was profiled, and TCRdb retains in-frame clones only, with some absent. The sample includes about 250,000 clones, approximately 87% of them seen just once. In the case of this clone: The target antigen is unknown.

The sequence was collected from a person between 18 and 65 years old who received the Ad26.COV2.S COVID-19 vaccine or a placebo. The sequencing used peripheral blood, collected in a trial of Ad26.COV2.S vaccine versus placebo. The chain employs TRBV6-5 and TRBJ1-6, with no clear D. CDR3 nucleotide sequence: TGTGCCAGCAGCGGTCTGTCGGCCTATAATTCACCCCTCCACTTT. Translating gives CASSGLSAYNSPLHF.